A single sample gave rise to the 26 T cell receptor beta chains below, sequenced in a study of response to subunit inactivated influenza vaccine. TCRdb reprocessed the RT-PCR reads with MiXCR, giving one entry per CDR3 protein. This sample has 610,000 or so distinct CDR3 sequences, with approximately 14% found just once. Sequencing was performed on PBMCs from blood, taken about 11 days after vaccination. The receptors shown here come from a man aged 45-60 years who received an inactivated influenza vaccine.

The chain couples TRBV20-1 to TRBJ2-3; 8 positions agree with TRBD2. V gave up 6 bases and J gave up 5 bases; unmatched junction bases: 7. Germline CDR1 and CDR2: DFQATT and SNEGSKA (reference sequence). The length of the CDR3 is 13 residues. The CDR3 spells CSASSGSLDTQYF. CDR3 in DNA: TGCAGTGCGTCTAGCGGGTCTTTAGATACGCAGTATTTT.

The V gene is TRBV28, the J gene TRBJ2-3; D may match TRBD1 or TRBD2 (5 bases each). CDR1 is MDHEN and CDR2 is SYDVKM in the germline V gene. CDR3 length: 15 amino acids. V lost 3 bases to trimming and J lost 5 bases, with 15 bases between them. In DNA, the CDR3 is TGTGCCAGCAGTTTGGGACCCGAGCCCATAGATACGCAGTATTTT. Translating gives CASSLGPEPIDTQYF.

J is TRBJ2-7 and V is TRBV29-1; TRBD2 is a possible D gene (5 bases). CDR1 and CDR2 from the germline V gene are SQVTM and ANQGSEA. V lost 6 bases, J lost 0 bases, and 9 bases lay in between. This CDR3 spans 12 amino acids. CDR3 DNA: TGCAGCGTCGAGGGCAGCTCCTACGAGCAGTACTTC. It yields the protein CSVEGSSYEQYF.

The chain recombines TRBV24-1 with TRBJ2-1; D might be TRBD2 (5 bases). CDR1 is KGHDR and CDR2 is SFDVKD in the germline V gene. V was cut by 3 bases and J by 0 bases, with 11 bases left in between. This CDR3 has 16 amino acids. The CDR3 is CATSDPMSGSYNEQFF. The CDR3 region has the DNA TGTGCCACCAGTGATCCGATGAGCGGCTCCTACAATGAGCAGTTCTTC.

This clonotype occurred many times. The gene calls are TRBV7-9 and TRBJ1-5; D gene unclear. Germline V gene data show CDR1 as SEHNR and CDR2 as FQNEAQ (reference sequence). This CDR3 spans 14 amino acids. V gave up 3 bases and J gave up 4 bases, with 10 bases separating them. Here the CDR3 DNA reads TGTGCCAGCAGCTTCGAGGGTAGAAATCAGCCCCAGCATTTT. Amino acid sequence: CASSFEGRNQPQHF.

CDR3 sequence: CASSQRSGGALDTQYF. In DNA form, the CDR3 reads TGCGCCAGCAGCCAGCGTAGCGGGGGGGCATTGGATACGCAGTATTTT. The chain uses TRBV4-1 and TRBJ2-3, with TRBD2 identical over 11 bases. V dropped 3 bases and J dropped 6; count of bases not matched to a gene: 8. The CDR3 sequence is 16 residues long. Germline-derived CDR1 and CDR2 are MGHRA and YSYEKL.

This clonotype has just a few counts. This chain links TRBV9 with TRBJ2-2; the D gene could be TRBD1 or TRBD2 (6 bases each). The CDR3 spans 17 residues. Trimming cost V 5 bases and J 4 bases, with 21 bases left between them. Germline assignment: CDR1 SGDLS and CDR2 YYNGEE. CDR3 amino acids: CASSIARVQGGTGELFF. DNA for the CDR3: TGTGCCAGCAGTATTGCCCGTGTACAGGGAGGCACCGGGGAGCTGTTTTTT.

The gene calls are TRBV9 and TRBJ2-1; no clear D. Trimming left V 0 bases short and J 0 bases short, with 7 bases between. The CDR3 sequence is 15 residues long. CDR1 is SGDLS, CDR2 YYNGEE, per germline. The CDR3 here is CASSVGASSYNEQFF. CDR3 nucleotide sequence: TGTGCCAGCAGCGTAGGAGCGAGCTCCTACAATGAGCAGTTCTTC. Combining the CDR3 with reference TRBV9 and TRBJ2-1 gives the whole variable domain DSGVTQTPKHLITATGQRVTLRCSPRSGDLSVYWYQQSLDQGLQFLIQYYNGEERAKGNILERFSAQQFPDLHSELNLSSLELGDSALYFCASSVGASSYNEQFFGPGTRLTVL.

The table lists this clonotype with a few counts. The chain links TRBV4-2 to TRBJ1-5; 7 nucleotides agree with TRBD1. V lost 4 bases to trimming and J lost 5 bases; unmatched junction nucleotides: 8. CDR1 is LGHNA and CDR2 is YNFKEQ in the germline V gene. The CDR3 extends over 15 amino acids. CDR3 DNA: TGTGCCAGCAGCCCCGAGGGACAGACCGATCAGCCCCAGCATTTT. Amino acids: CASSPEGQTDQPQHF.

The chain recombines TRBV29-1 with TRBJ1-4; tentatively, D is TRBD1 (5 bases). The V gene's germline CDR1 is SQVTM and CDR2 ANQGSEA. The CDR3 totals 11 residues. V shed 1 base and J shed 13 bases, with 10 bases lying between them. The DNA of the CDR3 is TGCAGCGTTGAAGTCAGGGAGGTACTGTTTTTT. Translating it yields CSVEVREVLFF.

A remark on this clonotype: A read error may produce the germline difference seen at one junction end. The chain carries TRBV9 and TRBJ1-2; D is uncertain. Germline V gene sequence: CDR1 SGDLS, CDR2 YYNGEE. The CDR3 sequence is 12 residues long. The CDR3 nucleotides are TGTGCCAGCAGCGTCTCCGGGCTCCATGTCTTCTTC. Protein product: CASSVSGLHVFF.

This clonotype has just a few counts. The chain is built from TRBV2 and TRBJ2-2; no reliable D call. The length of the CDR3 is 13 residues. The germline gives CDR1 SNHLY, CDR2 FYNNEI. Trimming cost V 5 bases and J 8 bases, with 12 bases left between them. The chain's CDR3 is CASSIRDLGELFF. The CDR3 DNA follows: TGTGCCAGCAGTATTAGGGATCTGGGGGAGCTGTTTTTT.

The chain employs TRBV20-1 and TRBJ2-5; D might be TRBD1 or TRBD2, each matching 5 bases. V was shortened by 6 bases and J by 3 bases, with 8 bases between the two germline ends. The CDR3 spans 11 residues. Germline CDR1 DFQATT, CDR2 SNEGSKA (reference sequence). The CDR3 loop reads CSAGPKETQYF. In DNA form, the CDR3 reads TGCAGTGCGGGACCAAAAGAGACCCAGTACTTC.

V and J are TRBV5-1 and TRBJ2-3, with TRBD2 matching over 11 bases. V lost 3 bases and J lost 5; bases outside the gene matches: 11. Germline loops: CDR1 SGHRS, CDR2 YFSETQ. The CDR3 is made up of 17 amino acids. CDR3 amino acids: CASSSVSGRAIEDTQYF. The CDR3 DNA is TGCGCCAGCAGCTCCGTTAGCGGGAGGGCCATTGAAGATACGCAGTATTTT.

This chain connects TRBV12-3 or TRBV12-4 to TRBJ2-7; TRBD1 aligns across 9 bases. V dropped 5 bases and J dropped 5; count of bases not matched to a gene: 10. There are 15 residues in the CDR3. CDR3 bases: TGTGCCAGCAGTCAGGGAGGACAGGGGTACCACGAGCAGTACTTC. This translates into CASSQGGQGYHEQYF.

At least ten counts were recorded for this clonotype. The chain couples TRBV5-1 to TRBJ2-1, with 13 bases that match TRBD2. The J segment lost 5 bases and the V segment lost 2 bases, leaving 10 bases of the junction unmatched. CDR3 length equals 18 residues. CDR1 SGHRS and CDR2 YFSETQ come from the germline V gene. The chain's CDR3 is CASSLLPRTSGGDNEQFF. Written as DNA, the CDR3 is TGCGCCAGCAGCTTACTGCCACGGACTAGCGGGGGTGACAATGAGCAGTTCTTC.

The chain links TRBV5-1 to TRBJ2-3; 7 bases line up with TRBD2. Germline V gene lookup returns CDR1 SGHRS and CDR2 YFSETQ. Losses at the gene ends were 0 bases for V and 3 bases for J; bases not matched to a gene: 7. This CDR3 has 16 residues. The CDR3 DNA sequence: TGCGCCAGCAGCTTGGACGGGGGGAAGAGAACAGATACGCAGTATTTT. This sequence encodes CASSLDGGKRTDTQYF.

This clonotype has just one count. The chain uses TRBV6-1 and TRBJ1-6; TRBD1 aligns across 8 bases. The CDR3 is made up of 16 amino acids. V gave up 4 bases and J gave up 3 bases; unmatched junction bases: 5. Germline V CDR1 and CDR2: MNHNS, SASEGT. Here the CDR3 reads CASSAGGGYYNSPLHF. The CDR3 DNA sequence: TGTGCCAGCAGTGCAGGGGGCGGTTACTATAATTCACCCCTCCACTTT.

This clonotype appeared a few times. This chain connects TRBV20-1 to TRBJ2-5; 7 nucleotides align to TRBD2. J gave up 4 bases and V 4 bases, and 9 bases lay outside the gene matches. Looked up from germline, CDR1 is DFQATT and CDR2 is SNEGSKA (reference sequence). CDR3 length: 14 residues. CDR3 protein: CSATVGGYPETQYF. The CDR3 DNA is TGCAGTGCTACGGTGGGAGGGTACCCAGAGACCCAGTACTTC.

This clonotype has only a few counts. This chain joins TRBV7-9 and TRBJ1-1; D not resolved. The length of the CDR3 is 13 residues. CDR1 is SEHNR, CDR2 FQNEAQ, per germline (reference sequence). Trimming took off 5 bases at V and 8 bases at J, with 15 bases between the two ends. The CDR3 spells CASSRTPNQEAFF. Here the CDR3 DNA reads TGTGCCAGCAGCCGGACGCCGAATCAAGAAGCTTTCTTT.

This clonotype was recorded a few times. The V gene is TRBV7-9, the J gene TRBJ1-1; a weak D match, TRBD1 (5 bases). The germline V gene encodes CDR1 SEHNR and CDR2 FQNEAQ (reference sequence). V was trimmed by 1 base and J by 1 base, leaving 10 bases between them. The CDR3 loop spans 15 amino acids. CDR3 DNA: TGTGCCAGCAGCTTAGTGGGACCGAGGAACACTGAAGCTTTCTTT. It specifies CASSLVGPRNTEAFF. The full variable domain, completed using reference TRBV7-9 and TRBJ1-1, is DTGVSQNPRHKITKRGQNVTFRCDPISEHNRLYWYRQTLGQGPEFLTYFQNEAQLEKSRLLSDRFSAERPKGSFSTLEIQRTEQGDSAMYLCASSLVGPRNTEAFFGQGTRLTVV.

For the CDR3, the DNA is TGTGCCAGCAGTTTTTTCGTCGTTCGGGGCGGGGAAAACACTGAAGCTTTCTTT. It encodes CASSFFVVRGGENTEAFF. The rearrangement joins TRBV28 to TRBJ1-1; possibly TRBD1 for D (5 bases). CDR3 length equals 18 residues. The V end was cut by 3 bases, the J end by 2 bases, with 22 bases between. The V gene's germline CDR1 is MDHEN and CDR2 SYDVKM.

The rearrangement uses TRBV24-1 and TRBJ2-1; weak D call: TRBD2 (6 bases). Germline values: CDR1 KGHDR, CDR2 SFDVKD. This CDR3 comprises 13 residues. The V end lost 1 base, the J end lost 8 bases, and 8 bases lay between the germline ends. DNA for the CDR3: TGTGCCACCAGTGATTTTGGGGGGTATGAGCAGTTCTTC. The encoded protein is CATSDFGGYEQFF.

This clonotype was seen a handful of times. The gene calls are TRBV12-3 or TRBV12-4 and TRBJ1-1; no reliable D call. The germline V and J ends were trimmed by 3 bases and 0 bases, with 8 bases remaining between them. The CDR3 is 14 residues long. CDR3 nucleotides: TGTGCCAGCAGTTTTGCCGGGGTGAACACTGAAGCTTTCTTT. Protein sequence: CASSFAGVNTEAFF.

This chain joins TRBV4-3 and TRBJ1-5; D is ambiguous. Germline CDR1 and CDR2: LGHNA and YSLEER. Trimming removed 1 base from V and 3 bases from J, with 13 bases in between. CDR3 length: 16 residues. DNA for the CDR3: TGCGCCAGCAGCCAAGTTGTTGGTCAGTACAATCAGCCCCAGCATTTT. This encodes CASSQVVGQYNQPQHF.

This clonotype was seen only a few times. The chain has TRBV20-1 and TRBJ2-1, with D perhaps TRBD1 or TRBD2 (5 bases each). Trimming took off 2 bases at V and 7 bases at J, with 12 bases between the two ends. Germline V gene sequence: CDR1 DFQATT, CDR2 SNEGSKA (reference sequence). This CDR3 region has 13 residues. The CDR3 protein is CSARTGLRNEQFF. As DNA, the CDR3 is TGCAGTGCTAGAACGGGGCTCAGGAATGAGCAGTTCTTC.